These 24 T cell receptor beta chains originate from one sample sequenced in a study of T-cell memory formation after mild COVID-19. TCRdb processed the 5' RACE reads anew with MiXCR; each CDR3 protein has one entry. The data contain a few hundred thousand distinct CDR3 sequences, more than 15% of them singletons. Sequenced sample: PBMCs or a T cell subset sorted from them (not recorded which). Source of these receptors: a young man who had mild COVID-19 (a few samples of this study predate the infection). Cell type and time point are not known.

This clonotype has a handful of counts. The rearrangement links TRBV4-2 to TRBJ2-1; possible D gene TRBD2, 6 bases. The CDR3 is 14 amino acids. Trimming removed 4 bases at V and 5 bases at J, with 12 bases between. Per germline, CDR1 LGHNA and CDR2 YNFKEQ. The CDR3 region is CASSLRLVNNEQFF. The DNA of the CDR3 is TGTGCCAGCAGCCTTCGACTAGTAAACAATGAGCAGTTCTTC.

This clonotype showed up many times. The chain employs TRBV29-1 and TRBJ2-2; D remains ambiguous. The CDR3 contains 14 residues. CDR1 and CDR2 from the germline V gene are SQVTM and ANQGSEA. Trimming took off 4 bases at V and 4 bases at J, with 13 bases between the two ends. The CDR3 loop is CSVVERRSTGELFF. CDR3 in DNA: TGCAGCGTTGTGGAGCGCCGGAGCACCGGGGAGCTGTTTTTT.

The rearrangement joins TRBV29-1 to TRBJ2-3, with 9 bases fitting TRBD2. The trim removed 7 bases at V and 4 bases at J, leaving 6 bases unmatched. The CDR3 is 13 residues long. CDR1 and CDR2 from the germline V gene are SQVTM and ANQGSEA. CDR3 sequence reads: CSADSSGADTQYF. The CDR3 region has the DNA TGCAGCGCCGACTCTAGCGGGGCAGATACGCAGTATTTT.

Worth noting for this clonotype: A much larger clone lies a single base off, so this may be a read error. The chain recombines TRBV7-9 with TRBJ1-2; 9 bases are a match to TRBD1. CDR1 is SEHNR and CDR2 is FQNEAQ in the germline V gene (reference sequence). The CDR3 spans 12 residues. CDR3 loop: CDSSLTGGGYTF. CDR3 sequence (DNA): TGTGACAGCAGCTTGACAGGGGGTGGCTACACCTTC.

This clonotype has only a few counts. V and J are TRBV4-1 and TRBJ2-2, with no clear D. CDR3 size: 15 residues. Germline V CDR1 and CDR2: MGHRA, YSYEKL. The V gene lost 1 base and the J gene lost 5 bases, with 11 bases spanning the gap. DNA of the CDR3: TGCGCCAGCAGCCAAGCGCCGCGGAAAACCGGGGAGCTGTTTTTT. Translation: CASSQAPRKTGELFF.

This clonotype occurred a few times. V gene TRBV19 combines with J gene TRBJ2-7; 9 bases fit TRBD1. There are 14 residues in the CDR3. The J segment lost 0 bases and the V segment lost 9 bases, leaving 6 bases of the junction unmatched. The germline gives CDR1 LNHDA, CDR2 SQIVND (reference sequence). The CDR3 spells CASRGDRASYEQYF. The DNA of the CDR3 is TGTGCCAGCCGGGGGGACAGGGCCTCCTACGAGCAGTACTTC.

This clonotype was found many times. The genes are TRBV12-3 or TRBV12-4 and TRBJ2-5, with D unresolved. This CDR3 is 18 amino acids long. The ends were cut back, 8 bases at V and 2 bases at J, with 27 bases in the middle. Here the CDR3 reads CASSVSVVPRAIQETQYF. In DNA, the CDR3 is TGTGCCAGCTCAGTTTCGGTAGTTCCGAGAGCTATACAAGAGACCCAGTACTTC.

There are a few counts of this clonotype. The CDR3 region is CSARRSGETQYF. As DNA, the CDR3 is TGCAGTGCTAGACGTAGCGGAGAGACCCAGTACTTC. This chain connects TRBV20-1 to TRBJ2-5; weak D call: TRBD2 (6 bases). V was trimmed by 2 bases and J by 4 bases, leaving 8 bases between them. CDR1 DFQATT and CDR2 SNEGSKA come from the germline V gene (reference sequence). There are 12 residues in the CDR3.

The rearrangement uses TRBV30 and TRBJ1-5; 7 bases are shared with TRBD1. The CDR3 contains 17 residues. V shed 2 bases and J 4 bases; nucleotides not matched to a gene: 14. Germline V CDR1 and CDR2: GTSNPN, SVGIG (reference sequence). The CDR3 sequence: CAWSLTRLGGRNQPQHF. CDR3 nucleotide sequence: TGTGCCTGGAGTCTCACCCGCCTAGGGGGCAGGAATCAGCCCCAGCATTTT.

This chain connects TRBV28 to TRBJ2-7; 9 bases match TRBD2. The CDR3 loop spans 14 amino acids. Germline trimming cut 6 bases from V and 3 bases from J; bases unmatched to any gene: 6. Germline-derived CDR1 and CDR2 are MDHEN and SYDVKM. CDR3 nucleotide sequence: TGTGCCAGCAGATTTAGCGGGGGCCTCTACGAGCAGTACGTC. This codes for CASRFSGGLYEQYV.

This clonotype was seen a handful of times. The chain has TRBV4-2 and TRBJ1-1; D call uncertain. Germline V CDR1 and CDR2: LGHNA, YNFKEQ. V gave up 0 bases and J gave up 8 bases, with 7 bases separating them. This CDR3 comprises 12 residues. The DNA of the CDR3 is TGTGCCAGCAGCCAAGATTTGCGGGAAGCTTTCTTT. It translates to CASSQDLREAFF.

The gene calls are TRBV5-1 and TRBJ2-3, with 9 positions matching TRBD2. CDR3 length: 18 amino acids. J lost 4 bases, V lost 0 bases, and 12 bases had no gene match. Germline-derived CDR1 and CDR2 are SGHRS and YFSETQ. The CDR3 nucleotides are TGCGCCAGCAGCTTGGAGGCCGGCGGGGGGGCCCGGTCAGATACGCAGTATTTT. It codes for CASSLEAGGGARSDTQYF. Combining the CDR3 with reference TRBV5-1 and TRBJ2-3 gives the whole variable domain KAGVTQTPRYLIKTRGQQVTLSCSPISGHRSVSWYQQTPGQGLQFLFEYFSETQRNKGNFPGRFSGRQFSNSRSEMNVSTLELGDSALYLCASSLEAGGGARSDTQYFGPGTRLTVL.

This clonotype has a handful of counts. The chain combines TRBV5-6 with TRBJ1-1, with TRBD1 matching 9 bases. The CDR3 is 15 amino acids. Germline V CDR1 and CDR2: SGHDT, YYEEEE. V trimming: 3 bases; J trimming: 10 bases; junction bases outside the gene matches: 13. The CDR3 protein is CASSYMSRDRVRAFF. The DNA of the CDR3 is TGTGCCAGCAGCTACATGTCCCGGGACAGGGTGCGAGCTTTCTTT. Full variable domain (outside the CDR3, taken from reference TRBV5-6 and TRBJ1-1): DAGVTQSPTHLIKTRGQQVTLRCSPKSGHDTVSWYQQALGQGPQFIFQYYEEEERQRGNFPDRFSGHQFPNYSSELNVNALLLGDSALYLCASSYMSRDRVRAFFGQGTRLTVV.

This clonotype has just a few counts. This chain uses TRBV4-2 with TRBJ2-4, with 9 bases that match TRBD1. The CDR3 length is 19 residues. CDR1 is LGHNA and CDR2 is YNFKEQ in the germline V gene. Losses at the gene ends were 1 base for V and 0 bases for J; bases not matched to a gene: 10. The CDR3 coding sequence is TGTGCCAGCAGCCAAGGGACAGGGGAGGGGAAGGTAGCCAAAAACATTCAGTACTTC. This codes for CASSQGTGEGKVAKNIQYF.

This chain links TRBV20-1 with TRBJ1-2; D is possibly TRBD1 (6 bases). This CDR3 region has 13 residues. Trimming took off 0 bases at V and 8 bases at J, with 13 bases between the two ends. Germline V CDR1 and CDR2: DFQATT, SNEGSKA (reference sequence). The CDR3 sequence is CSAREAGAGGYTF. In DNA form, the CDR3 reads TGCAGTGCTAGAGAGGCAGGGGCGGGCGGCTACACCTTC.

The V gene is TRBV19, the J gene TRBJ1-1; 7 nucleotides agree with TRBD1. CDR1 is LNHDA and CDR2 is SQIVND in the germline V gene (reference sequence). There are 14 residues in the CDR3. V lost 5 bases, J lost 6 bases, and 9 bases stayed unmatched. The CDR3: CASSRGRGGSEAFF. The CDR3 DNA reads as TGTGCCAGTAGTCGTGGCAGGGGGGGCTCTGAAGCTTTCTTT.

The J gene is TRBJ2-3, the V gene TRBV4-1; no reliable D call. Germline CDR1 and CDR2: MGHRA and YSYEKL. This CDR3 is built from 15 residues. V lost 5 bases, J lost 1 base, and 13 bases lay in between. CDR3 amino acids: CASSYPSPRTDTQYF. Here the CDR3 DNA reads TGCGCCAGCAGCTACCCGTCCCCTCGCACAGATACGCAGTATTTT.

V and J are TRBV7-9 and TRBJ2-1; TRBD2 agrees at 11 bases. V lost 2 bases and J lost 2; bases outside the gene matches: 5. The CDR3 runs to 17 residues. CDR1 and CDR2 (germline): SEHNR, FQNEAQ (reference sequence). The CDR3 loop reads CASSLTGTSGAYNEQFF. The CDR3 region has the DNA TGTGCCAGCAGCTTAACCGGGACTAGCGGTGCCTACAATGAGCAGTTCTTC.

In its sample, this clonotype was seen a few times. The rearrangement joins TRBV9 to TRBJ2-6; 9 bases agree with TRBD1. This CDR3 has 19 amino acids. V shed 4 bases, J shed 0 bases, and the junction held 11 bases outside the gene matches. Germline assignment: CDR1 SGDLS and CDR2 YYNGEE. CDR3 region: CASSSPPGQGTSGANVLTF. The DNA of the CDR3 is TGTGCCAGCAGCTCACCACCCGGACAGGGGACCTCTGGGGCCAACGTCCTGACTTTC. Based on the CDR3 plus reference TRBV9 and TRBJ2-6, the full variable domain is DSGVTQTPKHLITATGQRVTLRCSPRSGDLSVYWYQQSLDQGLQFLIQYYNGEERAKGNILERFSAQQFPDLHSELNLSSLELGDSALYFCASSSPPGQGTSGANVLTFGAGSRLTVL.

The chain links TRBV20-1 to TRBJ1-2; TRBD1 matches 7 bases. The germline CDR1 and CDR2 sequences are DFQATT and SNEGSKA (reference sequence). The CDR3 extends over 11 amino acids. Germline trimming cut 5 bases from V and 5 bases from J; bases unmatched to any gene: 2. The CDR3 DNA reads TGCAGTGCTGGCAGGGGGTATGGCTACACCTTC. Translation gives CSAGRGYGYTF.

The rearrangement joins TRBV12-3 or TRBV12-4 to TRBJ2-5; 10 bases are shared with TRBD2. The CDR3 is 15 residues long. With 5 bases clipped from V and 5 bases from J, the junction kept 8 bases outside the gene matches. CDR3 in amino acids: CASSPGTSARETQYF. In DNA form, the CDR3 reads TGTGCCAGCAGTCCGGGGACTAGCGCTAGGGAGACCCAGTACTTC.

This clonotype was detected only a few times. In nucleotides, the CDR3 is TGCGCCAGCAGCCAGAGGGACAAGATGTCACCCCTCCACTTT. It is translated as CASSQRDKMSPLHF. J is TRBJ1-6 and V is TRBV4-1, with D possibly being TRBD1 (6 bases). Germline V gene lookup returns CDR1 MGHRA and CDR2 YSYEKL. The length of the CDR3 is 14 residues. V lost 3 bases to trimming and J lost 10 bases, with 13 bases between them.

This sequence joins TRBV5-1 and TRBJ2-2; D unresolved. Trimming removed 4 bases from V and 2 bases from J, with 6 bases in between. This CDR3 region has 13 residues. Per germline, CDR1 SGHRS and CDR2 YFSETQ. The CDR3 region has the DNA TGCGCCAGCAGCAGCGAAAACACCGGGGAGCTGTTTTTT. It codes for CASSSENTGELFF.

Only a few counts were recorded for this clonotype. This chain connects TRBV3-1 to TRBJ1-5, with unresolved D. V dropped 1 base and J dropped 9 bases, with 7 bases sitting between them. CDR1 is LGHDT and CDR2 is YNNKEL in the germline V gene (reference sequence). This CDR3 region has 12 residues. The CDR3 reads CASSQAAGPQHF. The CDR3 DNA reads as TGTGCCAGCAGCCAAGCGGCGGGGCCCCAGCATTTT.